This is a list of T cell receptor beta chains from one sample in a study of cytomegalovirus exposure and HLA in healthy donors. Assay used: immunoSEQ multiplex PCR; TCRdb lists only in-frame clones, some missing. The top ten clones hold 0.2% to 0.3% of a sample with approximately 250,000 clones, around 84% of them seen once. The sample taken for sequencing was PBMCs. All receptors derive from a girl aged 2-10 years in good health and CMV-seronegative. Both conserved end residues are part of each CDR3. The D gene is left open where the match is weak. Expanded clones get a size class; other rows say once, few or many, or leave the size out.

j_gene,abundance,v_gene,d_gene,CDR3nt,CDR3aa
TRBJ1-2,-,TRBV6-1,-,TGTGCCAGCAGTGAAGTCGTGACAGGCTTTTCCTATGGCTACACCTTC,CASSEVVTGFSYGYTF
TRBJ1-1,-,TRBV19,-,TGTGCCAGTAGTCCTTACCGGGACAAGAACACTGAAGCTTTCTTT,CASSPYRDKNTEAFF
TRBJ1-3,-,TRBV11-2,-,TGTGCCAGCAGCTTAGATACGGGGTTTTCTGGAAACACCATATATTTT,CASSLDTGFSGNTIYF
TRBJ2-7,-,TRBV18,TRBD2,TGTGCCAGCTCACCCGGGACTAGCGGGAGGGTGGAAGAGCAGTACTTC,CASSPGTSGRVEEQYF
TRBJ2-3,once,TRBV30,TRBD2,TGTGCCTCCCCGGGACTAAGCACAGATACGCAGTATTTT,CASPGLSTDTQYF
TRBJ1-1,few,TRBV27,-,TGTGCCAGAGCCCTTGACAGGGAAGCTTTCTTT,CARALDREAFF
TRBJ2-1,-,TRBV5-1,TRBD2,TGCGCCAGCAGCGAGGGACTAGCGGGGAATGAGCAGTTCTTC,CASSEGLAGNEQFF
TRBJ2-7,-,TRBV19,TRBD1,TGTGCCAGTAGTCGAGAGGGACAGGGGAGTTTGGACTCCTACGAGCAGTACTTC,CASSREGQGSLDSYEQYF
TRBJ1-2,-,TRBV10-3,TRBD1,TGTGCCATCAGTGAAGGGACAGAGGGCTACACCTTC,CAISEGTEGYTF
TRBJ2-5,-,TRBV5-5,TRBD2,TGTGCCAGCAGCGGGGGACTAGCGGCCTCTCGGCAAGAGACCCAGTACTTC,CASSGGLAASRQETQYF
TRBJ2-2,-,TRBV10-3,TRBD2,TGTGCCATCAGCTCTAGCGGGAGTATTAGCACCGGGGAGCTGTTTTTT,CAISSSGSISTGELFF
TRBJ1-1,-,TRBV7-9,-,TGTGCCAGCAGCCGGCAGATCTCTCAGGCGGTCCGGGGCACTGAAGCTTTCTTT,CASSRQISQAVRGTEAFF
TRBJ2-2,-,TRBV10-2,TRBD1,TGCGCCAGCAGGGGAGGACAGGGGATGGAGAACACCGGGGAGCTGTTTTTT,CASRGGQGMENTGELFF
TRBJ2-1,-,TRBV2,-,TGTGCCAGCAGTGGACTATCCAATGAGCAGTTCTTC,CASSGLSNEQFF
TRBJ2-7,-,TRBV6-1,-,TGTGCCAGCAGTGAATCGGGGAATACAGACGAGCAGTACTTC,CASSESGNTDEQYF
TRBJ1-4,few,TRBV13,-,TGTGCCAGCAGCTTAGGCCGCCAGGGTTCTAATGAAAAACTGTTTTTT,CASSLGRQGSNEKLFF
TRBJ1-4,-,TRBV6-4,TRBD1,TGTGCCAGCAGTGAAGAGGGGGCTGGAGCAACTAATGAAAAACTGTTTTTT,CASSEEGAGATNEKLFF
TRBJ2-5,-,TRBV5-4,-,TGTGCCAGCAGCGCCGCGGTCCGGGGGCAAGAGACCCAGTACTTC,CASSAAVRGQETQYF
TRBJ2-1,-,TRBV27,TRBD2,TGTGCCAGCAGTGTTCGACTAGCGGGGGGGTACAATGAGCAGTTCTTC,CASSVRLAGGYNEQFF
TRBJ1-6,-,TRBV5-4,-,TGTGCCAGCAGCTTGGAGCGGCAGGTGGATTCACCCCTCCACTTT,CASSLERQVDSPLHF
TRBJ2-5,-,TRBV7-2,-,TGTGCCAGCAGCTTAGTGGGGCTCCTAGAGACCCAGTACTTC,CASSLVGLLETQYF
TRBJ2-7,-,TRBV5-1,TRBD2,TGCGCCAGCAGCTTTGAGGGACTAGCGGGAGGGCGCGAGCAGTACTTC,CASSFEGLAGGREQYF
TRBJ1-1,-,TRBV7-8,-,TGTGCCAGCAGCTTTCGGGGGGCCACTGAAGCTTTCTTT,CASSFRGATEAFF
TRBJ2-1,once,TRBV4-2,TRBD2,TGTGCCAGCAGCCTCAAGGGTAGCGGGAGCTGGAATGAGCAGTTCTTC,CASSLKGSGSWNEQFF
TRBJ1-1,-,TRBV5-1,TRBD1,TGCGCCAGCAGCTTGGCCTACAGGGGCAACACTGAAGCTTTCTTT,CASSLAYRGNTEAFF
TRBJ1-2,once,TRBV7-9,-,TGTGCCAGCAGCCCACGGGGCTATGGCTACACCTTC,CASSPRGYGYTF
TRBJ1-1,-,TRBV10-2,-,TGCGCCAGCAAGGGACAAGCGAACACTGAAGCTTTCTTT,CASKGQANTEAFF
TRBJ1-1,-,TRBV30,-,TGTGCCTGGAGAGCGGGAGGACGAACTGAAGCTTTCTTT,CAWRAGGRTEAFF
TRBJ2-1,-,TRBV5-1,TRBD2,TGCGCCAGCAGCTTGAGCGGGGGGGCGCATAATGAGCAGTTCTTC,CASSLSGGAHNEQFF
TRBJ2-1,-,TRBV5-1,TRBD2,TGCGCCAGCAGCTTGAGGACTAGCATAAATGAGCAGTTCTTC,CASSLRTSINEQFF
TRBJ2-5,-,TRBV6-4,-,TGTGCCAGCAGTGACTCGATTCAGGGGTGGGAAGAGACCCAGTACTTC,CASSDSIQGWEETQYF
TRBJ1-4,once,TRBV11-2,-,TGTGCCAGCAGCTTAGGCGGGGAAAAACTGTTTTTT,CASSLGGEKLFF
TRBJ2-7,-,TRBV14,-,TGTGCCAGCAGCCAACCAGAGGAGATTAACGAGCAGTACTTC,CASSQPEEINEQYF
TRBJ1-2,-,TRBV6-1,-,TGTGCCAGCAGGAGGGACAATAACTATGGCTACACCTTC,CASRRDNNYGYTF
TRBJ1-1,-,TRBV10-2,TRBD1,TGCGCCAGCCGCTACCAGCCTACAGGGGGGGAAGCTTTCTTT,CASRYQPTGGEAFF
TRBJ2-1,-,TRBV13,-,TGTGCCAGCAGTTCAGATTATAACGAGCAGTTCTTC,CASSSDYNEQFF
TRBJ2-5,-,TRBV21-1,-,TGTGCCAGGCCGTGGGAGTATGAGGAGGGGGAGACCCAGTACTTC,CARPWEYEEGETQYF
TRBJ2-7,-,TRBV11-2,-,TGTGCCAGCAGCTTAGGTCGGGGGGCCTCCGAGCAGTACTTC,CASSLGRGASEQYF
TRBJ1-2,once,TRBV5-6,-,TGTGCCAGCAGCTTGGTTGGCACCGGGGGCTACACCTTC,CASSLVGTGGYTF
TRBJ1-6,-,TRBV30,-,TGTGCCTGGAGTGTGCGCAGGGGCAGACCCCTCCACTTT,CAWSVRRGRPLHF
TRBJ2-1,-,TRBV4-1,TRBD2,TGCGCCAGCAGCGACAGACTAGCGGGAAACTACAATGAGCAGTTCTTC,CASSDRLAGNYNEQFF
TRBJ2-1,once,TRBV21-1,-,TGTGCCAGCAGCAAAGCGGCAGCGGGGGGGGATAGGGGCAATGAGCAGTTCTTC,CASSKAAAGGDRGNEQFF
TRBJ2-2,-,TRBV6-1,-,TGTGCCAGCCGGGTAGACACCGGGGAGCTGTTTTTT,CASRVDTGELFF
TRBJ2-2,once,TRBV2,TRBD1,TGTGCCAGCAGGAGACAGGGGGCGAACACCGGGGAGCTGTTTTTT,CASRRQGANTGELFF
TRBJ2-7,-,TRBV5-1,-,TGCGCCAGCAGCTTACGGGCAGGGGACGAGCAGTACTTC,CASSLRAGDEQYF
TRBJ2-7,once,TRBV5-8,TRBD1,TGTGCCAGCAGCCATCAGGGACAGGGTAACTACGAGCAGTACTTC,CASSHQGQGNYEQYF
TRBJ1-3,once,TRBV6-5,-,TGTGCCAGCAGTTACTCGAGTGGGCTCTCTGGAAACACCATATATTTT,CASSYSSGLSGNTIYF
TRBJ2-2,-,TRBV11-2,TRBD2,TGTGCCAGCAGCTTAGTTCTACTAGCGGGTGCGAACACCGGGGAGCTGTTTTTT,CASSLVLLAGANTGELFF
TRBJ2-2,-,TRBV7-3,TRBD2,TGTGCCAGCAGCTCCGTGGAGGCGGGGGGGCCCGGGGAGCTGTTTTTT,CASSSVEAGGPGELFF
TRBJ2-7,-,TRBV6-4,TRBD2,TGTGCCAGCAGTGACTCTAGGCTAGCGGGAGGGAGCTCCTACGAGCAGTACTTC,CASSDSRLAGGSSYEQYF
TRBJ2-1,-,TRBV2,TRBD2,TGTGCCAGCATTGCGGGAGGGATCAATGAGCAGTTCTTC,CASIAGGINEQFF
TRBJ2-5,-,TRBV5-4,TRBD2,TGTGCCAGCAGCTTGGGGACTAGAGAAGAGACCCAGTACTTC,CASSLGTREETQYF
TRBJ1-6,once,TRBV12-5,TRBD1,TGTGCTAGTGGCCAAGGGACAGGGGAGAATTCACCCCTCCACTTT,CASGQGTGENSPLHF
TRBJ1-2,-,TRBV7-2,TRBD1,TGTGCCAGCCGGGACAGGGGTAACTATGGCTACACCTTC,CASRDRGNYGYTF
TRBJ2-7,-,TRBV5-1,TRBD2,TGCGCCAGCAGCGTACGACTTAGACTAGCGGGAGACCACGAGCAGTACTTC,CASSVRLRLAGDHEQYF
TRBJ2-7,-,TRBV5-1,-,TGCGCCAGCAGCTTGGTCCAGGGGCCTTACGAGCAGTACTTC,CASSLVQGPYEQYF
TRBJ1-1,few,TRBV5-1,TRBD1,TGCGCCAGCAGCCCAGGACAGGCCCTAAGGGAGACTGAAGCTTTCTTT,CASSPGQALRETEAFF
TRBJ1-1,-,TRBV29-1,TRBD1,TGCAGCGTTAGGTTCCAGGGGGCGAACACTGAAGCTTTCTTT,CSVRFQGANTEAFF
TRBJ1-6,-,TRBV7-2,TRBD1,TGTGCCAGCAGCCTACACAGGACAGGGACTAATTCACCCCTCCACTTT,CASSLHRTGTNSPLHF
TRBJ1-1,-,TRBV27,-,TGTGCCAGCAGTTTCCGATGGGGAGGGACTGAAGCTTTCTTT,CASSFRWGGTEAFF